The rows below give T cell receptor beta chains drawn from one sample of a study of early T cells in non-severe SARS-CoV-2 infection. TCRdb re-called the 5' RACE reads with MiXCR, one entry per CDR3 protein. The sample lists around 44,000 distinct CDR3 sequences; about 10% were seen once. The specimen sequenced was whole blood. The origin of the receptors is an adult who was a healthcare worker with PCR-confirmed SARS-CoV-2 infection or an uninfected control (not recorded which). Both conserved end residues are part of each CDR3. Each record gives: V gene, CDR3 protein.

>TRBV27
CASSTTLSSYEQYF
>TRBV20-1
CSARGGSESYNEQFF
>TRBV28
CASLRGWAGSYEQYF
>TRBV2
CASRGVSSYEQYF
>TRBV12-3/TRBV12-4
CASSFGNSPLHF
>TRBV2
CASPGGADTQYF
>TRBV18
CASSPEQGWSPLHF
>TRBV5-5
CASSLNSATNEKLFF
>TRBV6-6
CASSYSTGGTEAFF
>TRBV27
CASSLYSGNEQFF
>TRBV29-1
CSPRDIGADTQYF
>TRBV3-1
CASSPWTSSYEQYF